This T cell receptor beta chain was observed in a study of regulatory T cells in long-lasting Graves disease. The study, taken as a whole, reports: Persistent Graves' patients possessed reduced TCR diversity relative to recently diagnosed ones. TRBV28, TRBJ1-2 and TRBJ2-5 were favored in persistent disease.

This clonotype showed up many times. Its antigen is not identified. CDR3-region Arm-PCR and iRepertoire HTBI primers produced the TCR beta libraries. TCRdb reprocessed the multiplex PCR reads with MiXCR, giving one entry per CDR3 protein. Here the sample spans under 300,000 distinct CDR3 sequences, around 18% being singletons. CDR1 is DFQATT, CDR2 SNEGSKA, per germline (reference sequence). V shed 2 bases and J shed 5 bases, with 12 bases lying between them. There are 13 residues in the CDR3. Time point meaning: newly diagnosed GD, antithyroid drugs for less than 3 months. PBMCs were the source of the RNA used for TCR sequencing.

This rearrangement joins TRBV20-1 to TRBJ2-5; the D gene is possibly TRBD2 (5 bases). The source of this sequence is a female donor with Graves disease. The sequencing used peripheral blood mononuclear cells (PBMCs), collected at new diagnosis, from a patient treated with antithyroid drugs. DNA of the CDR3: TGCAGTGCTAGACTAGCAGCCCTCGAGACCCAGTACTTC. Protein: CSARLAALETQYF.